The source of this T cell receptor beta chain is a study of PD-1 blockade in classical Hodgkin lymphoma. General observations from the study: Repertoire differences lack defined causes, possibly disease activity or prior therapy.

Germline V gene lookup returns CDR1 MDHEN and CDR2 SYDVKM. The CDR3 has 11 amino acids. V lost 4 bases and J lost 13, with 10 bases in between. Turning to this clone: Antigen specificity is unknown.

The repertoire was sequenced with immunoSEQ multiplex PCR; TCRdb's copy has only in-frame clones and lacks some. This sample has tens of thousands of clones, with less than 90% found just once. Every patient had relapsed following autologous stem cell transplantation, and cohorts differed in brentuximab vedotin exposure. Researchers report purifying CD4+ T cells from thawed PBMCs by magnetic negative selection. This receptor was identified in a human donor with classical Hodgkin lymphoma. This specimen consisted of CD4+ T cells from blood, obtained at baseline. V and J are TRBV28 and TRBJ1-4; D is unclear. The DNA of the CDR3 is TGTGCCAGCAGTTCTCCGTCCGGACTGTTTTTT. Its translation is CASSSPSGLFF.